These 13 T cell receptor beta chains originate from one sample sequenced in a study of CD8+CD57+ T cells in acquired aplastic anemia (dated by TCRdb to 2016 to 2019). The reads were generated on an Illumina HiSeq 2000. Genomic DNA was used as template for profiling of TCR beta VDJ combinations and CDR3 sequences. Using fastp trimming at Q25 and MiXCR clonotype assembly, TCRdb reanalyzed the public sequencing data and kept in-frame beta chains. Rows are unified per CDR3 protein, each entry keeping the most common DNA and genes. The sample profile shows fewer than 200,000 distinct CDR3 sequences; 55% to 70% of them were found once. Together, the top ten hold 35% to 50% of the sample. The sample comprised sorted CD4+, CD8+, or CD8+CD57+ T cells (not recorded which) from PBMCs. The receptors here all came from a human donor in good health.

This clonotype was recorded at least ten times. This chain uses TRBV11-2 with TRBJ2-3; unclear D gene. Germline CDR1 SGHAT, CDR2 FQNNGV. The ends were cut back, 2 bases at V and 2 bases at J, with 5 bases in the middle. This CDR3 has 13 amino acids. Here the CDR3 DNA reads TGTGCCAGCAGCTTATCGCCCACAGATACGCAGTATTTT. Protein: CASSLSPTDTQYF.

The chain carries TRBV10-3 and TRBJ2-7; the D gene is possibly TRBD2 (7 bases). CDR1 is ENHRY, CDR2 SYGVKD, per germline. This CDR3 is 13 amino acids long. V was trimmed by 8 bases and J by 2 bases, leaving 13 bases between them. The CDR3 protein is CAIGRGGTYEQYF. The DNA for the CDR3 is TGTGCCATCGGACGCGGGGGCACCTACGAGCAGTACTTC.

In DNA, the CDR3 is TGTGCCACCAGTGAATCAACAGGGGGCTATCAGCCCCAGCATTTT. This encodes CATSESTGGYQPQHF. J is TRBJ1-5 and V is TRBV24-1; TRBD1 aligns across 9 bases. Trimming removed 4 bases from V and 5 bases from J; junction bases left unmatched: 5. This CDR3 contains 15 residues. Germline V gene sequence: CDR1 KGHDR, CDR2 SFDVKD.

The chain's CDR3 is CASSLRLNNSPLHF. The CDR3 DNA reads as TGTGCCAGCAGTTTGCGTCTGAATAATTCACCCCTCCACTTT. J is TRBJ1-6 and V is TRBV12-3 or TRBV12-4, with D unclear. The germline V and J ends were trimmed by 3 bases and 5 bases, with 8 bases remaining between them. The CDR3 spans 14 residues.

The CDR3 nucleotides are TGTGCCAGCAGTCGACGAAAGGGACTAGCGGGAGGGTCATCGCGGGAGCTGTTTTTT. It yields the protein CASSRRKGLAGGSSRELFF. The chain has TRBV6-5 and TRBJ2-2; 16 bases agree with TRBD2. This CDR3 contains 19 residues. The junction had 15 bases not matched to a gene; V was cut back by 5 bases and J by 9 bases. Germline V gene sequence: CDR1 MNHEY, CDR2 SVGAGI.

This clonotype turned up a few times. The chain links TRBV20-1 to TRBJ2-2, with a weak D call TRBD2 (5 bases). The CDR3 spans 13 residues. CDR1 DFQATT and CDR2 SNEGSKA come from the germline V gene (reference sequence). Trimming took off 5 bases at V and 6 bases at J, with 13 bases between the two ends. The CDR3 reads CSARGPVAGELFF. In DNA, the CDR3 is TGCAGTGCTCGGGGTCCGGTGGCCGGGGAGCTGTTTTTT.

The rearrangement uses TRBV5-1 and TRBJ1-1; D uncertain. From germline, CDR1 is SGHRS and CDR2 YFSETQ. CDR3 length: 15 residues. Trimming shortened V by 4 bases and J by 1 base, and 14 bases separated the two germline ends. In nucleotides, the CDR3 is TGCGCCAGCAGCCTCCGACAAGCTAAGAACACTGAAGCTTTCTTT. This translates into CASSLRQAKNTEAFF. Full variable domain (outside the CDR3, taken from reference TRBV5-1 and TRBJ1-1): KAGVTQTPRYLIKTRGQQVTLSCSPISGHRSVSWYQQTPGQGLQFLFEYFSETQRNKGNFPGRFSGRQFSNSRSEMNVSTLELGDSALYLCASSLRQAKNTEAFFGQGTRLTVV.

V gene TRBV2 combines with J gene TRBJ1-2, with no clear D. In germline, CDR1 is SNHLY, CDR2 FYNNEI. This CDR3 region has 13 residues. V was shortened by 1 base and J by 8 bases, with 11 bases between the two germline ends. In nucleotides, the CDR3 is TGTGCCAGCAGTGAAGTCAACATATGGGGCTACACCTTC. Its protein is CASSEVNIWGYTF.

This clonotype was picked up a small number of times. The genes are TRBV28 and TRBJ1-1, with TRBD1 as a possible D gene (5 bases). The CDR3 runs 13 residues. In germline, CDR1 is MDHEN, CDR2 SYDVKM. V was cut by 6 bases and J by 11 bases, with 19 bases left in between. CDR3 sequence: CASSPHGGSVAFF. The DNA for the CDR3 is TGTGCCAGCAGCCCACACGGGGGGTCAGTGGCTTTCTTT.

Many counts were recorded for this clonotype. The chain carries TRBV7-9 and TRBJ2-7; D may be TRBD2 (6 bases). V gave up 5 bases and J gave up 4 bases, with 15 bases separating them. The CDR3 contains 14 residues. Germline CDR1 and CDR2: SEHNR and FQNEAQ (reference sequence). The chain's CDR3 is CASSGRDLPYEQYF. The CDR3 region has the DNA TGTGCCAGCAGCGGGCGGGACTTGCCTTACGAGCAGTACTTC.

V gene TRBV9 combines with J gene TRBJ2-7; D gene unclear. There are 13 residues in the CDR3. V lost 4 bases to trimming and J lost 5 bases, with 13 bases between them. Germline V gene lookup returns CDR1 SGDLS and CDR2 YYNGEE. The CDR3 DNA sequence: TGTGCCAGCAGCCGACCCCCGGACGACGAGCAGTACTTC. This codes for CASSRPPDDEQYF.

J is TRBJ2-7 and V is TRBV20-1; the match to TRBD1 covers 11 bases. From germline, CDR1 is DFQATT and CDR2 SNEGSKA (reference sequence). This CDR3 spans 11 amino acids. CDR3 sequence (DNA): TGCAGGGCGGGACAGGGGGACGAGCAGTACTTC. It translates to CRAGQGDEQYF.

V gene TRBV5-4 combines with J gene TRBJ2-1; D could derive from TRBD1 or TRBD2 (5 bases each). Trimming took off 0 bases at V and 5 bases at J, with 12 bases between the two ends. Germline CDR1 and CDR2: SGHNT and YYREEE (reference sequence). The CDR3 loop spans 15 amino acids. CDR3 nucleotide sequence: TGTGCCAGCAGCTTGGGAGGGGTATCGGACAATGAGCAGTTCTTC. This sequence encodes CASSLGGVSDNEQFF.